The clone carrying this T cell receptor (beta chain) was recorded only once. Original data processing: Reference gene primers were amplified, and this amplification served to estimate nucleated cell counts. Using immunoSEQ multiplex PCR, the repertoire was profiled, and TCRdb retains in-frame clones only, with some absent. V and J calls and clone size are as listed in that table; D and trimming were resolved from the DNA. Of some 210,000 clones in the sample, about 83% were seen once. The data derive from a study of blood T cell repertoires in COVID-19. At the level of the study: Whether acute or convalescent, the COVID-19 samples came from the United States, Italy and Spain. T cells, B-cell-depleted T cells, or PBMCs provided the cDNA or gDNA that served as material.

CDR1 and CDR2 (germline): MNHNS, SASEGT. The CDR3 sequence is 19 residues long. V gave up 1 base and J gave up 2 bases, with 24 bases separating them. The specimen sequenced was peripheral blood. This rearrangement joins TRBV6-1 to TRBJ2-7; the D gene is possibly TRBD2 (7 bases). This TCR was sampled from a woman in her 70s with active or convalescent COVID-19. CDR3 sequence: CASSEGGPALAVAAYEQYF. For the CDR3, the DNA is TGTGCCAGCAGTGAAGGGGGGCCCGCGCTAGCGGTTGCGGCCTACGAGCAGTACTTC.